This entry lists 11 T cell receptor beta chains sequenced from one sample in a study of a mutant IDH1 vaccine in newly diagnosed glioma. Some clones are missing from TCRdb's copy, which holds only in-frame ones; the method was immunoSEQ multiplex PCR. The sample yields about 50,000 clones, more than 80% seen once. Time point indicated: baseline, week 1 (first vaccination visit). Treatment defined: pre-vaccination baseline after standard-of-care therapy. Specimen: PBMCs, collected from a glioma patient treated with radiotherapy, temozolomide or both. These receptors were obtained from a man between 35 and 55 years old with glioma.

V is TRBV9 and J is TRBJ2-6; no reliable D call. The CDR3 has 20 residues. V lost 0 bases and J lost 0, with 19 bases in between. The germline gives CDR1 SGDLS, CDR2 YYNGEE. Here the CDR3 reads CASSVAQSLAGDSGANVLTF. CDR3 coding DNA: TGTGCCAGCAGCGTAGCCCAAAGCTTAGCCGGCGACTCTGGGGCCAACGTCCTGACTTTC.

The chain recombines TRBV5-1 with TRBJ2-1; D may be TRBD1 (5 bases). Germline V gives CDR1 SGHRS, CDR2 YFSETQ. Trimming left V 4 bases short and J 0 bases short, with 14 bases between. The CDR3 contains 16 residues. The DNA for the CDR3 is TGCGCCAGCAGCCGTGGGGCCCAGGGCTCCTACAATGAGCAGTTCTTC. Amino acids: CASSRGAQGSYNEQFF. The full variable domain, rest sourced from reference TRBV5-1 and TRBJ2-1, is KAGVTQTPRYLIKTRGQQVTLSCSPISGHRSVSWYQQTPGQGLQFLFEYFSETQRNKGNFPGRFSGRQFSNSRSEMNVSTLELGDSALYLCASSRGAQGSYNEQFFGPGTRLTVL.

The chain combines TRBV7-8 with TRBJ1-4; TRBD1 is a possible D gene (5 bases). The CDR3 spans 15 residues. Germline V gene sequence: CDR1 SGHVS, CDR2 FQNEAQ. V lost 1 base to trimming and J lost 8 bases, with 14 bases between them. The CDR3 DNA is TGTGCCAGCAGCTTAGGTGGGGGTACTGGGGAAAAACTGTTTTTT. It codes for CASSLGGGTGEKLFF.

This clone is medium-sized by share. This chain joins TRBV4-1 and TRBJ2-7; 9 bases align to TRBD2. The V and J ends lost 3 bases and 3 bases, in that order; junction bases with no gene match: 6. Germline V gene sequence: CDR1 MGHRA, CDR2 YSYEKL. CDR3 length: 15 residues. CDR3 nucleotide sequence: TGCGCCAGCAGCCAGGGGACTAGCACCATCTACGAGCAGTACTTC. It yields the protein CASSQGTSTIYEQYF.

J is TRBJ2-3 and V is TRBV29-1, with D possibly being TRBD2 (5 bases). The CDR3 extends over 14 amino acids. Germline V gene data show CDR1 as SQVTM and CDR2 as ANQGSEA. Trimming removed 4 bases from V and 4 bases from J, with 15 bases in between. The chain's CDR3 is CSVGKEVDADTQYF. In DNA, the CDR3 is TGCAGCGTTGGTAAGGAGGTGGACGCAGATACGCAGTATTTT.

The chain recombines TRBV5-6 with TRBJ2-1; 9 bases agree with TRBD2. The CDR3 is 13 amino acids. V was pared by 0 bases and J by 10 bases, with 2 bases of the junction left unmatched. The V gene's germline CDR1 is SGHDT and CDR2 YYEEEE. The CDR3 region has the DNA TGTGCCAGCAGCTTGGGGACTAGCGTCGAGCAGTTCTTC. Translated, it gives CASSLGTSVEQFF. The whole variable domain, filled in from reference TRBV5-6 and TRBJ2-1, reads DAGVTQSPTHLIKTRGQQVTLRCSPKSGHDTVSWYQQALGQGPQFIFQYYEEEERQRGNFPDRFSGHQFPNYSSELNVNALLLGDSALYLCASSLGTSVEQFFGPGTRLTVL.

V is TRBV7-9 and J is TRBJ2-7, with a possible D match to TRBD2 (5 bases). CDR1 SEHNR and CDR2 FQNEAQ come from the germline V gene (reference sequence). V lost 0 bases, J lost 4 bases, and 10 bases lay in between. The CDR3 has 14 residues. CDR3 residues: CASSLAGVLYEQYF. The DNA of the CDR3 is TGTGCCAGCAGCTTAGCGGGAGTGTTGTACGAGCAGTACTTC.

CDR3 nucleotides: TGCGCCAGCAGCTTGGAAGGACAGGGCCCAACTAATGAAAAACTGTTTTTT. Protein sequence: CASSLEGQGPTNEKLFF. This sequence joins TRBV5-1 and TRBJ1-4; 8 bases are shared with TRBD1. From germline, CDR1 is SGHRS and CDR2 YFSETQ. This CDR3 contains 17 residues. The V gene end was trimmed by 0 bases and the J gene end by 0 bases; junction bases not matched to a gene: 4.

The chain carries TRBV18 and TRBJ2-5, with 8 bases lining up with TRBD2. Germline V gives CDR1 KGHSH, CDR2 LQKENI. The CDR3 is 17 residues long. V shed 2 bases and J 2 bases; nucleotides not matched to a gene: 10. The CDR3 reads CASSPRTAGGIQETQYF. The CDR3 DNA sequence: TGTGCCAGCTCACCAAGGACCGCGGGAGGCATACAAGAGACCCAGTACTTC.

The chain carries TRBV7-2 and TRBJ2-1; D unresolved. Germline values: CDR1 SGHTA, CDR2 FQGNSA. Trimming stripped 2 bases from V and 5 bases from J, with 10 bases between. This CDR3 has 14 amino acids. The CDR3 reads CASSLFQVDNEQFF. The CDR3 coding sequence is TGTGCCAGCAGCTTATTTCAGGTTGACAATGAGCAGTTCTTC. Full variable domain (outside the CDR3, taken from reference TRBV7-2 and TRBJ2-1): GAGVSQSPSNKVTEKGKDVELRCDPISGHTALYWYRQSLGQGLEFLIYFQGNSAPDKSGLPSDRFSAERTGGSVSTLTIQRTQQEDSAVYLCASSLFQVDNEQFFGPGTRLTVL.

V gene TRBV25-1 combines with J gene TRBJ2-1; unclear D gene. CDR1 is MGHDK and CDR2 is SYGVNS in the germline V gene. This CDR3 region has 11 residues. Between the trimmed V and J ends, which lost 10 bases and 10 bases, there was a span of 14 bases. The DNA of the CDR3 is TGTGCCACCTTAAAGCCTAACGAGCAGTTCTTC. It specifies CATLKPNEQFF.